Presented here are 14 T cell receptor beta chains from one specimen sequenced in a study of blood T cell repertoires in COVID-19. Assay: immunoSEQ multiplex PCR; the TCRdb copy retains only in-frame clones and omits some. This table has a few hundred thousand clones, 80% to 85% appearing once. Material: PBMCs or T cells enriched from blood (not recorded which). These receptors all stem from a man aged 45 to 65 who had recovered from COVID-19.

The chain couples TRBV6-5 to TRBJ2-3; D perhaps matches TRBD2 (5 bases). The length of the CDR3 is 15 residues. V was shortened by 2 bases and J by 4 bases, with 13 bases between the two germline ends. CDR1 is MNHEY, CDR2 SVGAGI, per germline. CDR3 sequence: CASSYERSRADTQYF. The CDR3, as DNA: TGTGCCAGCAGTTACGAGCGGAGTAGGGCAGATACGCAGTATTTT.

This clone was picked up a small number of times. This rearrangement joins TRBV7-2 to TRBJ2-1, with D perhaps TRBD2 (6 bases). The germline CDR1 and CDR2 sequences are SGHTA and FQGNSA. The CDR3 extends over 16 amino acids. Trimming left V 5 bases short and J 4 bases short, with 18 bases between. For the CDR3, the DNA is TGTGCCAGCAGCGCAACCGGGACTGTTTCATACAATGAGCAGTTCTTC. Translating it yields CASSATGTVSYNEQFF.

This chain connects TRBV7-9 to TRBJ2-5; maybe TRBD1 (6 bases). The CDR3 has 15 residues. The germline CDR1 and CDR2 sequences are SEHNR and FQNEAQ (reference sequence). V was cut by 5 bases and J by 4 bases, with 17 bases left in between. The CDR3 sequence: CASSLDRRRGETQYF. As DNA, the CDR3 is TGTGCCAGCAGCCTTGACAGGCGCCGAGGAGAGACCCAGTACTTC.

V gene TRBV10-1 combines with J gene TRBJ2-3, with 11 bases matching TRBD2. The CDR3 runs 15 residues. Germline V gives CDR1 WNHNN, CDR2 SYGVQD (reference sequence). V lost 8 bases and J lost 0; bases outside the gene matches: 4. The CDR3 here is CASASSGGSTDTQYF. The CDR3 DNA follows: TGCGCCAGCGCGTCTAGCGGGGGGAGCACAGATACGCAGTATTTT.

CDR3: CASSYRTETSSYEQYF. CDR3 DNA sequence: TGTGCCAGCAGTTATAGAACCGAGACTAGCAGTTACGAGCAGTACTTC. V usage is TRBV6-2 or TRBV6-3 and J usage is TRBJ2-7; 7 positions match TRBD2. Looked up from germline, CDR1 is MNHEY and CDR2 is SVGEGT. The CDR3 extends over 16 amino acids. J was trimmed by 4 bases and V by 3 bases; bases with no gene match: 12.

The rearrangement joins TRBV19 to TRBJ1-1; D gene unclear. The CDR3 extends over 13 amino acids. Germline V lookup: CDR1 LNHDA, CDR2 SQIVND (reference sequence). V was shortened by 5 bases and J by 0 bases, with 7 bases between the two germline ends. CDR3: CASSATMNTEAFF. CDR3 DNA sequence: TGTGCCAGTAGTGCGACAATGAACACTGAAGCTTTCTTT.

This chain joins TRBV7-6 and TRBJ2-7; D is perhaps TRBD2 (6 bases). This CDR3 is 13 amino acids long. With 7 bases removed from V and 6 bases from J, the gap between germline ends came to 16 bases. The germline CDR1 and CDR2 sequences are SGHVS and FNYEAQ. DNA of the CDR3: TGTGCCAGCACTTCTCGGGCGGGGAGCGAGCAGTACTTC. It codes for CASTSRAGSEQYF.

V usage is TRBV5-4 and J usage is TRBJ2-2; 9 bases fit TRBD1. J gave up 7 bases and V 0 bases, and 19 bases lay outside the gene matches. Germline CDR1 and CDR2: SGHNT and YYREEE (reference sequence). This CDR3 spans 20 amino acids. This chain's CDR3 is CASSLGGTGNWREYGGELFF. The DNA of the CDR3 is TGTGCCAGCAGCTTGGGCGGGACAGGGAACTGGCGGGAGTATGGCGGGGAGCTGTTTTTT.

The chain carries TRBV6-2 or TRBV6-3 and TRBJ2-1, with 11 bases matching TRBD2. The CDR3 is 15 residues long. The junction had 9 bases not matched to a gene; V was cut back by 6 bases and J by 8 bases. Germline V CDR1 and CDR2: MNHEY, SVGEGT. The CDR3 DNA reads TGTGCCAGCAGCCACCGGACTAGCGGGCGCGATGAGCAGTTCTTC. Residues: CASSHRTSGRDEQFF.

The V gene is TRBV2, the J gene TRBJ1-5; the D gene is possibly TRBD1 (5 bases). CDR1 is SNHLY, CDR2 FYNNEI, per germline. V lost 4 bases to trimming and J lost 7 bases, with 11 bases between them. The CDR3 totals 13 residues. DNA for the CDR3: TGTGCCAGCAGTGGGGGCTATCGCCAGCCCCAGCATTTT. Protein: CASSGGYRQPQHF.

Comment on this clone: Compared with germline, one end of the junction differs, possibly owing to a read error. The sample has other DNA sequences that encode this CDR3 too. This chain links TRBV19 with TRBJ1-5, with 10 bases matching TRBD1. Germline CDR1 reads LNHDA; CDR2 reads SQIVND (reference sequence). This CDR3 region has 15 residues. The CDR3 is CASRPEDRGRQPQHF. The DNA of the CDR3 is TGCGCCAGTAGGCCAGAAGACAGGGGGCGTCAGCCCCAGCATTTT.

The chain recombines TRBV5-1 with TRBJ2-1; TRBD2 matches at 7 bases. V shed 1 base and J 9 bases; nucleotides not matched to a gene: 4. The CDR3 contains 13 residues. Germline CDR1 reads SGHRS; CDR2 reads YFSETQ. DNA of the CDR3: TGCGCCAGCAGCTTGCGGGAGGTTGGTGAGCAGTTCTTC. Its translation is CASSLREVGEQFF.

The chain combines TRBV6-1 with TRBJ2-1; D gene ambiguous. The germline V and J ends were trimmed by 0 bases and 5 bases, with 5 bases remaining between them. The CDR3 is 13 amino acids. The germline V gene has CDR1 MNHNS and CDR2 SASEGT. The CDR3 DNA reads as TGTGCCAGCAGTGAAGCCCGGGACAATGAGCAGTTCTTC. Its translation: CASSEARDNEQFF.

The chain joins TRBV3-1 (or the pseudogene TRBV3-2) to TRBJ1-3; 7 bases line up with TRBD1. Germline trimming cut 5 bases from V and 2 bases from J; bases unmatched to any gene: 3. The CDR3 is 14 amino acids. Germline lookup yields CDR1 LGHDT and CDR2 YNNKEL (reference sequence). The CDR3 sequence is CASSIQGTGNTIYF. Here the CDR3 DNA reads TGTGCCAGCAGCATACAGGGGACTGGAAACACCATATATTTT.